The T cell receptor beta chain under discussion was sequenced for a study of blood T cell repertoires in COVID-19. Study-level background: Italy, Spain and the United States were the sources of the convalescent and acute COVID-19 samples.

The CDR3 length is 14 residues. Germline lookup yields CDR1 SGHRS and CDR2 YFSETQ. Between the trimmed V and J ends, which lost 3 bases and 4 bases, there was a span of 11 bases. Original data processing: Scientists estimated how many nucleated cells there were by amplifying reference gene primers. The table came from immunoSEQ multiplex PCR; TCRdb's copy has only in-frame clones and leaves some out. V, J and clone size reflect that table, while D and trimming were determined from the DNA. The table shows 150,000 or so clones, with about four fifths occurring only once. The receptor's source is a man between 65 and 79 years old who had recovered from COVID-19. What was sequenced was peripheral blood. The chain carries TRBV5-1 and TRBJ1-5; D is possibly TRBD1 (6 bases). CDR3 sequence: CASSSGQPNQPQHF. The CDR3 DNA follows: TGCGCCAGCAGCTCCGGACAGCCTAATCAGCCCCAGCATTTT.